Presented here are 20 T cell receptor beta chains from one specimen sequenced in a study of T cells in Graves' hyperthyroidism and ophthalmopathy. RNA transcripts served as the template for amplifying TCR beta CDR3 regions. HTBI primers were employed in a first-round RT-PCR of the TCR CDR3. Via MiXCR, TCRdb re-called the multiplex PCR reads, giving one row per CDR3 protein. The data hold roughly 380,000 distinct CDR3 sequences, with around 15% observed a single time. The source material was blood. The receptors shown here come from a woman aged 18-35 years with Graves' hyperthyroidism.

This clonotype was counted at least ten times. One end of the junction does not line up with germline, which may come from a read error. The chain links TRBV11-2 to TRBJ2-1; no reliable D call. The germline V gene has CDR1 SGHAT and CDR2 FQNNGV. The CDR3 covers 13 residues. The CDR3 loop is CASSLESFNEQFF. The CDR3 DNA reads as TGTGCCAGCAGCTTAGAATCCTTCAATGAGCAGTTCTTC.

This clonotype appeared many times. The DNA for the CDR3 is TGCAGCGTTGAACGGGGGGAGGCCTATGGCTACACCTTC. Amino acid sequence: CSVERGEAYGYTF. This rearrangement joins TRBV29-1 to TRBJ1-2, with D possibly being TRBD1 (5 bases). V shed 2 bases and J shed 4 bases, with 11 bases lying between them. Per the germline V gene, CDR1 is SQVTM and CDR2 is ANQGSEA. CDR3 length equals 13 residues.

This clonotype has ten or more counts. The gene calls are TRBV20-1 and TRBJ2-1; D may be TRBD2 (6 bases). CDR1 and CDR2 (germline): DFQATT, SNEGSKA (reference sequence). CDR3 size: 14 residues. Trimming pared 3 bases from V and 3 bases from J, leaving 12 bases between. The CDR3 loop reads CSARAPTSYNEQFF. CDR3 coding DNA: TGCAGTGCTAGGGCCCCGACTAGCTACAATGAGCAGTTCTTC.

This clonotype showed up many times. The V gene is TRBV4-2, the J gene TRBJ2-3; 7 positions agree with TRBD1. CDR1 is LGHNA and CDR2 is YNFKEQ in the germline V gene. This CDR3 is 15 amino acids long. The trim removed 1 base at V and 2 bases at J, leaving 3 bases unmatched. As DNA, the CDR3 is TGTGCCAGCAGCCAAGGACAGGGACACACAGATACGCAGTATTTT. Translating it yields CASSQGQGHTDTQYF.

The table lists this clonotype with many counts. V gene TRBV7-9 combines with J gene TRBJ2-1, with D perhaps matching TRBD1 or TRBD2 (5 bases each). The CDR3 contains 18 residues. Germline assignment: CDR1 SEHNR and CDR2 FQNEAQ (reference sequence). With 5 bases removed from V and 3 bases from J, the gap between germline ends came to 23 bases. The CDR3 region is CASSPDRDPDINYNEQFF. DNA for the CDR3: TGTGCCAGCAGCCCAGACCGGGACCCCGATATCAACTACAATGAGCAGTTCTTC.

This clonotype was seen at least ten times. The chain recombines TRBV5-1 with TRBJ2-3; D may be TRBD2 (6 bases). Trimming removed 2 bases at V and 6 bases at J, with 19 bases between. The CDR3 is made up of 16 amino acids. Germline V gene sequence: CDR1 SGHRS, CDR2 YFSETQ. The CDR3 nucleotides are TGCGCCAGCAGCTTACACTATCCGGGACTTGAGGATACGCAGTATTTT. Translating it yields CASSLHYPGLEDTQYF.

In this sample, this clonotype turned up many times. The gene calls are TRBV12-3 or TRBV12-4 and TRBJ2-2; 7 bases map to TRBD1. The trim removed 8 bases at V and 6 bases at J, leaving 9 bases unmatched. The CDR3 is 14 residues long. Here the CDR3 reads CASGPTGSSGELFF. CDR3 nucleotide sequence: TGTGCCAGCGGACCGACAGGGTCGTCCGGGGAGCTGTTTTTT.

At least ten counts were recorded for this clonotype. The chain uses TRBV29-1 and TRBJ2-1; possible D gene TRBD1, 6 bases. This CDR3 comprises 14 residues. Trimming removed 7 bases from V and 3 bases from J, with 16 bases in between. Germline-derived CDR1 and CDR2 are SQVTM and ANQGSEA. DNA for the CDR3: TGCAGCGCTGCCGAGGGGGTTGACTACAATGAGCAGTTCTTC. Translation gives CSAAEGVDYNEQFF.

Notes on this clonotype: Since a much larger clone is just one base distant, this may be a read error. Since the CDR3 does not end with the conserved phenylalanine or tryptophan, this likely comes from a read error. The J gene is TRBJ1-1, the V gene TRBV7-9; no clear D gene. Per germline, CDR1 SEHNR and CDR2 FQNEAQ (reference sequence). V was clipped by 5 bases and J by 1 base, with 5 bases between them. The CDR3 contains 12 residues. Written as DNA, the CDR3 is TGTGCCAGCAGCAAAGAGAACACTGAAGCTTTCTCT. It specifies CASSKENTEAFS.

The gene calls are TRBV4-1 and TRBJ1-4, with D maybe TRBD1 (5 bases). Between the trimmed V and J ends, which lost 1 base and 10 bases, there was a span of 16 bases. This CDR3 has 15 amino acids. Germline V lookup: CDR1 MGHRA, CDR2 YSYEKL. DNA of the CDR3: TGCGCCAGCAGCCAAGCAGGGTACGATTTCGGAAAACTGTTTTTT. The encoded protein is CASSQAGYDFGKLFF.

Comment on this clonotype: Given a much more abundant clone one base away, this may be a read error. The rearrangement links TRBV15 to TRBJ2-3, with D possibly being TRBD1 (5 bases). The length of the CDR3 is 16 residues. Germline CDR1 reads LNHNV; CDR2 reads YYDKDF (reference sequence). In DNA, the CDR3 is TGTGCCACCAGCAGAGATTTGGTAAAGGGCACAGGTACGCAGTATTTT. It translates to CATSRDLVKGTGTQYF.

This clonotype was observed at least ten times. The chain carries TRBV12-3 or TRBV12-4 and TRBJ2-5; tentatively, D is TRBD1 (6 bases). V lost 5 bases, J lost 4 bases, and 14 bases lay in between. The CDR3 contains 14 residues. CDR3 amino acids: CASSQGLVAETQYF. The CDR3 coding sequence is TGTGCCAGCAGTCAGGGGCTAGTCGCAGAGACCCAGTACTTC.

This clonotype has a handful of counts. This chain connects TRBV19 to TRBJ2-1, with unresolved D. The ends were cut back, 1 base at V and 10 bases at J, with 5 bases in the middle. CDR3 length: 11 amino acids. Per the germline V gene, CDR1 is LNHDA and CDR2 is SQIVND (reference sequence). Here the CDR3 DNA reads TGTGCCAGTAGTATAGCCACGGAGCAGTTCTTC. Amino acids: CASSIATEQFF.

The table lists this clonotype with a few counts. V is TRBV6-2 or TRBV6-3 and J is TRBJ2-7; no firm D call. The V gene's germline CDR1 is MNHEY and CDR2 SVGEGT. The CDR3 loop spans 15 amino acids. The germline V and J ends were trimmed by 2 bases and 1 base, with 12 bases remaining between them. The CDR3 spells CASSYIGGLSYEQYF. CDR3 in DNA: TGTGCCAGCAGTTACATTGGCGGATTGTCCTACGAGCAGTACTTC.

The sample holds many counts of this clonotype. This chain connects TRBV27 to TRBJ2-7; no firm D call. V was trimmed by 0 bases and J by 4 bases, leaving 37 bases between them. Germline lookup yields CDR1 MNHEY and CDR2 SMNVEV (reference sequence). CDR3 length: 23 amino acids. CDR3 sequence reads: CASSLSGWSPPGRVLTHDYEQYF. The CDR3 DNA follows: TGTGCCAGCAGTTTATCGGGTTGGTCCCCCCCGGGCCGAGTCCTTACACACGATTACGAGCAGTACTTC.

Note on this clonotype: A clone one base away is much larger, so this may be a read error. The chain combines TRBV18 with TRBJ2-2; D possibly corresponds to TRBD1 (6 bases). Germline CDR1 is KGHSH and CDR2 is LQKENI. The CDR3 totals 15 residues. V gave up 1 base and J gave up 5 bases, with 11 bases separating them. In nucleotides, the CDR3 is TGTGCCAGCTCACCACGGGGACAAGAGACCGGGGAGCTGTTTTTT. Translated: CASSPRGQETGELFF.

This clonotype was seen repeatedly, ten times or more. V is TRBV5-1 and J is TRBJ1-1; D remains unclear. Germline V gives CDR1 SGHRS, CDR2 YFSETQ. The length of the CDR3 is 15 residues. V was clipped by 0 bases and J by 1 base, with 10 bases between them. For the CDR3, the DNA is TGCGCCAGCAGCTTGGAACTGCTACCGAACACTGAAGCTTTCTTT. Amino acids: CASSLELLPNTEAFF.

This clonotype was seen ten or more times. CDR3 amino acids: CSARDGGPRAETQYF. The CDR3 DNA follows: TGCAGTGCTAGAGACGGAGGACCCAGGGCGGAGACCCAGTACTTC. The J gene is TRBJ2-5, the V gene TRBV20-1; D may be TRBD1 or TRBD2 (5 bases each). The CDR3 covers 15 residues. Trimming removed 0 bases at V and 5 bases at J, with 16 bases between. Germline assignment: CDR1 DFQATT and CDR2 SNEGSKA (reference sequence).

This clonotype was picked up many times. The chain is built from TRBV7-9 and TRBJ2-1; TRBD1 or TRBD2 may be the D gene (7 bases each). The length of the CDR3 is 16 residues. V lost 5 bases and J 5 bases, leaving 19 bases between the germline ends. The germline V gene encodes CDR1 SEHNR and CDR2 FQNEAQ (reference sequence). CDR3 loop: CASSLERGGGNNEQFF. DNA for the CDR3: TGTGCCAGCAGCCTCGAGCGGGGAGGGGGCAACAATGAGCAGTTCTTC.

The rearrangement links TRBV3-1 to TRBJ2-6, with TRBD2 matching over 7 bases. Germline-derived CDR1 and CDR2 are LGHDT and YNNKEL (reference sequence). This CDR3 comprises 17 residues. Trimming took 0 bases from V and 4 from J; bases not matched to a gene: 6. The CDR3 reads CASSQDRGSRGANVLTF. The CDR3 bases are TGTGCCAGCAGCCAAGATCGCGGGAGTCGGGGGGCCAACGTCCTGACTTTC.